The 25 T cell receptor beta chains below come from one sample, sequenced in a study of blood T cell repertoires in COVID-19. Generated by immunoSEQ multiplex PCR, the TCRdb table keeps only in-frame clones and is missing some. The top ten clones hold approximately 6.5% of a sample with approximately 100,000 clones, roughly 84% of them seen once. The sequencing sample was made of peripheral blood. Source of these receptors: a man between 60 and 70 years old with acute or convalescent COVID-19.

The CDR3 DNA is TGCAGCGGGACCACTTCACTTGGGGGGGCAGGGTACAATGAGCAGTTCTTC. Its protein product is CSGTTSLGGAGYNEQFF. J is TRBJ2-1 and V is TRBV29-1; a weak D match, TRBD2 (7 bases). Per the germline V gene, CDR1 is SQVTM and CDR2 is ANQGSEA. Trimming took off 7 bases at V and 4 bases at J, with 26 bases between the two ends. The CDR3 has 17 residues.

The V gene is TRBV11-2, the J gene TRBJ1-1; D gene ambiguous. This CDR3 is 13 amino acids long. Germline-derived CDR1 and CDR2 are SGHAT and FQNNGV. The V end lost 5 bases, the J end lost 7 bases, and 14 bases lay between the germline ends. The CDR3 loop is CASSPSGRGEAFF. CDR3 coding DNA: TGTGCCAGCAGCCCCTCCGGGCGGGGTGAAGCTTTCTTT.

J is TRBJ1-6 and V is TRBV4-1, with D possibly matching TRBD1 (5 bases). From germline, CDR1 is MGHRA and CDR2 YSYEKL. The CDR3 length is 19 residues. Deletions cut 1 base from V and 0 bases from J, with 16 bases between. CDR3 DNA sequence: TGCGCCAGCAGCCAAGGGTTGGGGGGTCACAGCTCCTATAATTCACCCCTCCACTTT. The encoded protein is CASSQGLGGHSSYNSPLHF.

The chain links TRBV7-3 to TRBJ1-1; D is unresolved. The CDR3 is made up of 15 amino acids. Germline V gene data show CDR1 as SGHTA and CDR2 as FQGTGA. The germline V and J ends were trimmed by 0 bases and 1 base, with 9 bases remaining between them. CDR3: CASSLTWEGNTEAFF. The CDR3 DNA sequence: TGTGCCAGCAGCTTAACTTGGGAGGGGAACACTGAAGCTTTCTTT.

The V gene is TRBV4-2, the J gene TRBJ1-5; D might be TRBD1 (6 bases). Germline V gene lookup returns CDR1 LGHNA and CDR2 YNFKEQ. Trimming left V 5 bases short and J 5 bases short, with 16 bases between. This CDR3 has 15 amino acids. The CDR3 coding sequence is TGTGCCAGCAGCAGGTCGACAGGCGTGGATCAGCCCCAGCATTTT. Protein product: CASSRSTGVDQPQHF.

The chain joins TRBV15 to TRBJ1-6; TRBD1 might be the D (6 bases). Germline CDR1 LNHNV, CDR2 YYDKDF (reference sequence). Trimming took 3 bases from V and 10 from J, leaving 16 bases between them. This CDR3 is built from 15 residues. CDR3 sequence (DNA): TGTGCCACCAGCAGTCTAGGGGGGGCTGGGTCACCCCTCCACTTT. The encoded protein is CATSSLGGAGSPLHF.

V is TRBV6-4 and J is TRBJ2-5, with 7 positions matching TRBD1. Germline V gives CDR1 MRHNA, CDR2 SNTAGT. J was trimmed by 1 base and V by 4 bases; bases with no gene match: 6. The CDR3 contains 15 residues. The CDR3 bases are TGTGCCAGCAGTGGACAGGGAAAGGTCCAAGAGACCCAGTACTTC. As protein: CASSGQGKVQETQYF.

The rearrangement uses TRBV4-1 and TRBJ2-5, with D perhaps TRBD1 (5 bases). Trimming removed 0 bases at V and 5 bases at J, with 22 bases between. This CDR3 is built from 18 residues. Germline V gene data show CDR1 as MGHRA and CDR2 as YSYEKL. CDR3 sequence (DNA): TGCGCCAGCAGCCAAGAGCGGCCGCAGGGATTCGGTTCCGAGACCCAGTACTTC. This codes for CASSQERPQGFGSETQYF.

The genes are TRBV24-1 and TRBJ1-5; D is unclear. Between the trimmed V and J ends, which lost 9 bases and 4 bases, there was a span of 15 bases. The germline V gene encodes CDR1 KGHDR and CDR2 SFDVKD. CDR3 length: 14 amino acids. CDR3 coding DNA: TGTGCCACCGCCAAGGAGGGTCCAAATCAGCCCCAGCATTTT. As protein: CATAKEGPNQPQHF.

The chain recombines TRBV5-6 with TRBJ1-1, with a weak D call TRBD1 (5 bases). Per the germline V gene, CDR1 is SGHDT and CDR2 is YYEEEE. This CDR3 has 14 amino acids. V was pared by 1 base and J by 2 bases, with 9 bases between. The CDR3, as DNA: TGTGCCAGCAGCTTGAGGGGTATAAACACTGAAGCTTTCTTT. This translates into CASSLRGINTEAFF.

The V and J genes are TRBV5-1 and TRBJ1-2; D remains ambiguous. The V gene's germline CDR1 is SGHRS and CDR2 YFSETQ. V was pared by 1 base and J by 2 bases, with 9 bases between. This CDR3 has 14 amino acids. Written as DNA, the CDR3 is TGCGCCAGCAGCTTGTTTACGGGGAACTATGGCTACACCTTC. Protein product: CASSLFTGNYGYTF.

The chain has TRBV30 and TRBJ1-1; TRBD1 matches at 7 bases. The CDR3 loop spans 12 amino acids. V lost 1 base to trimming and J lost 8 bases; unmatched junction nucleotides: 4. Germline V gene data show CDR1 as GTSNPN and CDR2 as SVGIG (reference sequence). CDR3 protein: CAWSAGDSEAFF. The CDR3 coding sequence is TGTGCCTGGAGTGCCGGGGACAGCGAAGCTTTCTTT.

A single count supports this clone. This sequence joins TRBV28 and TRBJ2-3; 7 positions agree with TRBD1. The CDR3 has 15 amino acids. J lost 1 base, V lost 5 bases, and 6 bases had no gene match. Germline V gene lookup returns CDR1 MDHEN and CDR2 SYDVKM. The CDR3 DNA follows: TGTGCCAGCAGTCTCCCGGGGACAGGCACAGATACGCAGTATTTT. The encoded protein is CASSLPGTGTDTQYF.

This clone has only a few counts. The chain couples TRBV10-3 to TRBJ1-1; D is ambiguous. CDR3 length: 13 amino acids. The V end lost 4 bases, the J end lost 4 bases, and 10 bases lay between the germline ends. Germline loops: CDR1 ENHRY, CDR2 SYGVKD. CDR3 loop: CAISGLEFTEAFF. CDR3 nucleotides: TGTGCCATCAGTGGCCTCGAGTTCACTGAAGCTTTCTTT.

The chain joins TRBV10-3 to TRBJ2-5; 11 bases are a match to TRBD1. The CDR3 sequence is 16 residues long. In germline, CDR1 is ENHRY, CDR2 SYGVKD. The junction had 5 bases not matched to a gene; V was cut back by 4 bases and J by 1 base. The CDR3 region has the DNA TGTGCCATCAGTGGGACAGGGGGCGCGGGCCAAGAGACCCAGTACTTC. Translating gives CAISGTGGAGQETQYF.

This chain uses TRBV7-2 with TRBJ1-5; unclear D gene. Germline CDR1 reads SGHTA; CDR2 reads FQGNSA. Trimming removed 1 base at V and 8 bases at J, with 15 bases between. The CDR3 consists of 15 residues. The CDR3 region is CASSLVAAQEEPQHF. DNA for the CDR3: TGTGCCAGCAGCTTAGTTGCAGCCCAGGAGGAGCCCCAGCATTTT.

CDR3 coding DNA: TGTGCCAGTAGTATTAGCGTGAACACTGAAGCTTTCTTT. It is translated as CASSISVNTEAFF. V usage is TRBV19 and J usage is TRBJ1-1, with D uncertain. Germline lookup yields CDR1 LNHDA and CDR2 SQIVND (reference sequence). V was clipped by 3 bases and J by 0 bases, with 5 bases between them. This CDR3 is 13 amino acids long.

The chain uses TRBV5-1 and TRBJ2-1; 13 bases are shared with TRBD2. Trimming cost V 4 bases and J 5 bases; bases outside gene matches: 3. CDR1 SGHRS and CDR2 YFSETQ come from the germline V gene. The CDR3 contains 15 residues. As DNA, the CDR3 is TGCGCCAGCAGCCGGGGGACTAGCGGGGACAATGAGCAGTTCTTC. It encodes CASSRGTSGDNEQFF. Filled out from reference TRBV5-1 and TRBJ2-1, the complete variable domain reads KAGVTQTPRYLIKTRGQQVTLSCSPISGHRSVSWYQQTPGQGLQFLFEYFSETQRNKGNFPGRFSGRQFSNSRSEMNVSTLELGDSALYLCASSRGTSGDNEQFFGPGTRLTVL.

V is TRBV7-9 and J is TRBJ2-7; D uncertain. V lost 4 bases and J lost 3, with 7 bases in between. The germline gives CDR1 SEHNR, CDR2 FQNEAQ (reference sequence). This CDR3 has 12 amino acids. The DNA for the CDR3 is TGTGCCAGCAGCTCCCTCGGCTACGAGCAGTACTTC. Protein: CASSSLGYEQYF.

The chain joins TRBV19 to TRBJ1-5, with 12 bases matching TRBD1. The CDR3 spans 18 residues. The junction had 13 bases not matched to a gene; V was cut back by 4 bases and J by 6 bases. Germline CDR1 and CDR2: LNHDA and SQIVND (reference sequence). The CDR3 DNA reads TGTGCCAGTAGTAGGGACAGGGGGCGCTTAGGAGTTGGTCAGCCCCAGCATTTT. Protein sequence: CASSRDRGRLGVGQPQHF. The whole variable domain, remainder taken from reference TRBV19 and TRBJ1-5, is DGGITQSPKYLFRKEGQNVTLSCEQNLNHDAMYWYRQDPGQGLRLIYYSQIVNDFQKGDIAEGYSVSREKKESFPLTVTSAQKNPTAFYLCASSRDRGRLGVGQPQHFGDGTRLSIL.

The chain recombines TRBV5-1 with TRBJ2-3, with 7 bases fitting TRBD2. V dropped 2 bases and J dropped 2; count of bases not matched to a gene: 5. The CDR3 covers 15 residues. Germline-derived CDR1 and CDR2 are SGHRS and YFSETQ. The CDR3 protein is CASSLDGGNTDTQYF. In DNA, the CDR3 is TGCGCCAGCAGCTTAGACGGGGGGAACACAGATACGCAGTATTTT.

The chain has TRBV7-2 and TRBJ1-1, with TRBD1 identical over 7 bases. Germline CDR1 is SGHTA and CDR2 is FQGNSA. The CDR3 sequence is 14 residues long. The V gene end was trimmed by 4 bases and the J gene end by 4 bases; junction bases not matched to a gene: 6. Here the CDR3 reads CASSSQGVSTEAFF. As DNA, the CDR3 is TGTGCCAGCAGCTCGCAGGGGGTGAGCACTGAAGCTTTCTTT.

This sequence joins TRBV5-4 and TRBJ2-2; 10 bases are a match to TRBD2. Trimming cost V 5 bases and J 1 base; bases outside gene matches: 5. Germline V gives CDR1 SGHNT, CDR2 YYREEE (reference sequence). The CDR3 length is 16 residues. Here the CDR3 reads CASSLTSGRNTGELFF. The CDR3 bases are TGTGCCAGCAGTTTGACTAGCGGGCGGAACACCGGGGAGCTGTTTTTT.

The CDR3 region is CATSSDRGGFYEQYF. CDR3 DNA sequence: TGTGCCACCAGCTCGGACAGGGGAGGATTTTACGAGCAGTACTTC. The chain couples TRBV15 to TRBJ2-7, with TRBD1 identical over 9 bases. Per germline, CDR1 LNHNV and CDR2 YYDKDF (reference sequence). The J segment lost 4 bases and the V segment lost 5 bases, leaving 9 bases of the junction unmatched. CDR3 length: 15 amino acids.

The chain recombines TRBV10-1 with TRBJ1-5; 8 bases map to TRBD1. This CDR3 spans 15 amino acids. The ends lost 5 bases at V and 1 base at J; junction bases unmatched: 4. Per germline, CDR1 WNHNN and CDR2 SYGVQD (reference sequence). The CDR3 loop is CASSYRGISNQPQHF. The CDR3 coding sequence is TGCGCCAGCAGTTACAGGGGGATCAGCAATCAGCCCCAGCATTTT.